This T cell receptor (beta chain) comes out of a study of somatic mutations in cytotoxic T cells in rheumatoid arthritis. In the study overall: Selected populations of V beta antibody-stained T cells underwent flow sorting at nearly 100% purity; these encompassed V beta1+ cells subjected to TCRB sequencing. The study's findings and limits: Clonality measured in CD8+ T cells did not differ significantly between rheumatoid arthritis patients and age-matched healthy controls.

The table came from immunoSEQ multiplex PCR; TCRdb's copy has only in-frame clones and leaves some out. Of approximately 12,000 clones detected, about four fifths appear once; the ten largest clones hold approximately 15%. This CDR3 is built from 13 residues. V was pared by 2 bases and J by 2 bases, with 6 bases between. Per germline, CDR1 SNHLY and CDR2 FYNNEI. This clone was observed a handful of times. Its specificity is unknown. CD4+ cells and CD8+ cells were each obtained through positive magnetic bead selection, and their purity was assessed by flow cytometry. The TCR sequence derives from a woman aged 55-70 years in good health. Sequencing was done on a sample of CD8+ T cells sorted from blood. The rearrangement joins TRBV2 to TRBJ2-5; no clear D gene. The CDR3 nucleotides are TGTGCCAGCAGTGAACAGGCGCAAGAGACCCAGTACTTC. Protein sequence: CASSEQAQETQYF.